What follows describes a single T cell receptor (beta chain). Generated by immunoSEQ multiplex PCR, the TCRdb table keeps only in-frame clones and is missing some. This sample carries approximately 90,000 clones, roughly 89% of them seen once, and the ten largest clones take approximately 0.8%. This specimen comes from a study of OX40 agonist ivuxolimab in advanced cancers. Study-level information: Three patients responded partially, comprising one with hepatocellular carcinoma and two with cutaneous melanoma.

The germline CDR1 and CDR2 sequences are GTSNPN and SVGIG (reference sequence). This CDR3 comprises 18 residues. V lost 2 bases and J lost 7; bases outside the gene matches: 15. This receptor was obtained from an adult with an advanced solid tumor such as melanoma, head and neck, liver or kidney cancer. The chain combines TRBV30 with TRBJ1-6; TRBD1 matches at 9 bases. The sample consisted of CD4+ or CD8+ T cells sorted from blood, taken in a trial of the OX40 agonist ivuxolimab. CDR3 amino acids: CAWSPEHAGTGINSPLHF. The CDR3 DNA reads as TGTGCCTGGAGTCCAGAACATGCCGGGACAGGGATCAATTCACCCCTCCACTTT.